The T cell receptor beta chain under discussion was sequenced for a study of T cell changes during pregnancy in multiple sclerosis. This CDR3 comprises 15 residues. Germline V CDR1 and CDR2: SEHNR, FQNEAQ (reference sequence). Losses at the gene ends were 0 bases for V and 4 bases for J; bases not matched to a gene: 5. The table came from immunoSEQ multiplex PCR; TCRdb's copy has only in-frame clones and leaves some out. Among 50,000 to 70,000 clones listed, 75% to 95% were seen once. V is TRBV7-9 and J is TRBJ1-2; TRBD1 matches 7 bases. This receptor was obtained from a female donor in good health, enrolled as a control in a pregnancy study. The source was peripheral blood, collected in the third trimester of pregnancy. The CDR3: CASSLATSGGYGYTF. The CDR3 coding sequence is TGTGCCAGCAGCTTAGCCACCTCAGGGGGCTATGGCTACACCTTC.